This TCR beta chain was documented in a study of cytotoxic CD8 clonotypes in ibrutinib-treated CLL. Regarding the study as a whole: Shared public clonotypes were rare, and on treatment they either got smaller or stayed the same.

TCRdb keeps only in-frame clones here, not all; method: immunoSEQ multiplex PCR. The data contain 150,000 or so clones, 70% to 80% of them singletons. Details on this clone: Antigen: not known.

Germline CDR1 and CDR2: SGHNT and YENEEA. The CDR3 is 14 residues long. The ends lost 5 bases at V and 6 bases at J; junction bases unmatched: 6. The material was PBMCs, obtained after 12 months of ibrutinib treatment. This receptor was obtained from a human donor with chronic lymphocytic leukemia. This sequence joins TRBV11-3 and TRBJ2-1, with 8 bases aligning to TRBD2. For the CDR3, the DNA is TGTGCCAGCAGCACCGCGGGACTAGTCAATGAGCAGTTCTTC. Protein product: CASSTAGLVNEQFF.